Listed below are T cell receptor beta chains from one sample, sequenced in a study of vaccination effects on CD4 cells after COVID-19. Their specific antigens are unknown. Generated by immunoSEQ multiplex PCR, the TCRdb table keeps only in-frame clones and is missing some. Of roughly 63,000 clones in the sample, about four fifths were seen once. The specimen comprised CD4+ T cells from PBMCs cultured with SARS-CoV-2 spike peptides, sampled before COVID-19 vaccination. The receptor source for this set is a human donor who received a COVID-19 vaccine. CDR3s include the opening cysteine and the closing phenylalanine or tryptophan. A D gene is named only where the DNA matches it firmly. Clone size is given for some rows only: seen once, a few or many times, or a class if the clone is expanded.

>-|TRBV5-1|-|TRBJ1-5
TGCGCCAGCAGCTTGGAAGGTAGGGGTAATCAGCCCCAGCATTTT
CASSLEGRGNQPQHF
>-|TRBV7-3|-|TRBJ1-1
TGTGCCAGCAGCTTCGGACCACAGGGTGGTAACACTGAAGCTTTCTTT
CASSFGPQGGNTEAFF
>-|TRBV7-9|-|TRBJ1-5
TGTGCCAGCAGTCCAAAAGGTTACCAGCCCCAGCATTTT
CASSPKGYQPQHF
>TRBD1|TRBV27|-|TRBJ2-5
TGTGCCAGCAAAACAGGGGGCGTCCAAGAGACCCAGTACTTC
CASKTGGVQETQYF
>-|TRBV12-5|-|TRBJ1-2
TGTGCTAGTGGTTTGGTACAGCGGAGCACCTTC
CASGLVQRSTF
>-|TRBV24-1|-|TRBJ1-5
TGTGCCACCCCTGAGGGGGGGCGCTTTCAGCCCCAGCATTTT
CATPEGGRFQPQHF
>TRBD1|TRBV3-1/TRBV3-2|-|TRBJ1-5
TGTGCCAGCAGCCACAGCCGCGGACAGGGACAGCCCCAGCATTTT
CASSHSRGQGQPQHF
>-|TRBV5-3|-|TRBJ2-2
TGTGCCAGAAGCTTTACTCAGGGGGGGATCACCGGGGAGCTGTTTTTT
CARSFTQGGITGELFF
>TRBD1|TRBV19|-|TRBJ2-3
TGTGCCAGTAGTAGCAGCCCGGGACAGGGAGCCTCAGATACGCAGTATTTT
CASSSSPGQGASDTQYF
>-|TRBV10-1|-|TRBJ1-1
TGCGCCTCTCGGTCGGGGGGAATGAACACTGAAGCTTTCTTT
CASRSGGMNTEAFF
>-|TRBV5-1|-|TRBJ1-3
TGCGCCAGCAGCTTGGACAGCTCTGGAAACACCATATATTTT
CASSLDSSGNTIYF
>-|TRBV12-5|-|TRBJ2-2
TGTGCTAGTGGTTTGGGGCCTTTGACCGGGGAGCTGTTTTTT
CASGLGPLTGELFF
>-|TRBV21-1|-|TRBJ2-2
TGTGCCAGCAGCAAAAGGGCGGTGGGGGAGACCGGGGAGCTGTTTTTT
CASSKRAVGETGELFF
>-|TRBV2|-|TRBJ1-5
TGTGCCAGCAGTGAATCGACGGGGGGGTGGACGGCCCAGCATTTT
CASSESTGGWTAQHF
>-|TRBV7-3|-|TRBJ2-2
TGTGCCAGCAGCGCTTCGAACACCGGGGAGCTGTTTTTT
CASSASNTGELFF
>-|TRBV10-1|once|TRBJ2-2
TGCGCCAGCAGTGTAAACAGGGCCGGGGAGCTGTTTTTT
CASSVNRAGELFF
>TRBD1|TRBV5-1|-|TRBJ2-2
TGCGCCAGCAGCTTGTCTACAGGGGACACCGGGGAGCTGTTTTTT
CASSLSTGDTGELFF
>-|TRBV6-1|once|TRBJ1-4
TGTGCCAGCAGTGAAGCGTCAGGGATATATGAAAAACTGTTTTTT
CASSEASGIYEKLFF
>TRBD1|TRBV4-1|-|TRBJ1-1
TGCGCCAGCAGCCAAGCCCGACAGGGGGCGAGGGCTGAAGCTTTCTTT
CASSQARQGARAEAFF
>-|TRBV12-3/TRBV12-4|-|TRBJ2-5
TGTGCCAGCAGTTTTAGGGGGGAGACCCAGTACTTC
CASSFRGETQYF
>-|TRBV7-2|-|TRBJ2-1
TGTGCCAGCAGCGCACAGCGGACTACTCTCAACAATGAGCAGTTCTTC
CASSAQRTTLNNEQFF
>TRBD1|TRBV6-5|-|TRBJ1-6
TGTGCCAGCGGACAGGGCGTTAGTAATTCACCCCTCCACTTT
CASGQGVSNSPLHF
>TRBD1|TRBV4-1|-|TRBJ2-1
TGCGCCAGCAGCCAAGAATTCACAGGGGTCCCCAATGAGCAGTTCTTC
CASSQEFTGVPNEQFF
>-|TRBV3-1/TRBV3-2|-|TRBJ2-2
TGTGCCAGCAGCCAATTTGGGGGGACGAACACCGGGGAGCTGTTTTTT
CASSQFGGTNTGELFF
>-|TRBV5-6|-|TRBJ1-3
TGTGCCAGCAGCTTGACGGCAGGGGGAAACACCATATATTTT
CASSLTAGGNTIYF
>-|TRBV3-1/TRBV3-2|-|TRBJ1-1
TGTGCCAGCAGCCAGCAGGGTTCGAACACTGAAGCTTTCTTT
CASSQQGSNTEAFF
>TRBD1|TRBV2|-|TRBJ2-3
TGTGCCAGCACCCGGGACAGGGAAGATACGCAGTATTTT
CASTRDREDTQYF
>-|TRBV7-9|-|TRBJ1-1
TGTGCCAGCAGGATGGGCGGGGCCAACACTGAAGCTTTCTTT
CASRMGGANTEAFF
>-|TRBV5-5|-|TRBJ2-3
TGTGCCAGCAGCCCACAGGCAGATACGCAGTATTTT
CASSPQADTQYF
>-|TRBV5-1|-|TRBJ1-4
TGCGCCAGCAGCTTGGGCGGGGGCGGCGAAAAACTGTTTTTT
CASSLGGGGEKLFF
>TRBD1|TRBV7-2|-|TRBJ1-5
TGTGCCAGCAGCTTAGCGGGACAGGGGACCCAGCCCCAGCATTTT
CASSLAGQGTQPQHF
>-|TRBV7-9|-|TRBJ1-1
TGTGCCAGCAGCTTAGAGGGGATAGGTTACACTGAAGCTTTCTTT
CASSLEGIGYTEAFF
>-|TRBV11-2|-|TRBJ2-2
TGTGCCAGCACCTTCCTCCGGGGGCGCAGCACCGGGGAGCTGTTTTTT
CASTFLRGRSTGELFF
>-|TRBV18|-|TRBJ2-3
TGTGCCAGCTCACCATCGCAGGGTACAGATACGCAGTATTTT
CASSPSQGTDTQYF
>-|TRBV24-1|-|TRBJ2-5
TGTGCCACCAGTGATTCAGGGGGGTCGGGGGCGAGTGAGACCCAGTACTTC
CATSDSGGSGASETQYF
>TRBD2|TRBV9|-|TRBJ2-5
TGTGCCAGCAGCGTAGCTTCGAGCGGGGGGATATACTTC
CASSVASSGGIYF
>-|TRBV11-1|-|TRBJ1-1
TGTGCCAGCAGCTTAGTCCCAGCGAACACTGAAGCTTTCTTT
CASSLVPANTEAFF
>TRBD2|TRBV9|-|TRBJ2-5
TGTGCCAGCAGCGTAGGGGGGGGGAATCAAGAGACCCAGTACTTC
CASSVGGGNQETQYF
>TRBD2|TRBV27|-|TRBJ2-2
TGTGCCAGCAGCCTACCTAGACTAGCGGGGATCACCGGGGAGCTGTTTTTT
CASSLPRLAGITGELFF
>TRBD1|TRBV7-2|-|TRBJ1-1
TGTGCCAGCAGCTTCTATCAGGGGGGTTACACTGAAGCTTTCTTT
CASSFYQGGYTEAFF
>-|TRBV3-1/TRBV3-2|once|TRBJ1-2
TGTGCCAGCTCCTATATATGGAGCGGGACCTATGGCTACACCTTC
CASSYIWSGTYGYTF
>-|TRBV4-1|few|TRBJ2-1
TGCGCCAGCAGCCAATCAGGGACCAAAGATGAGCAGTTCTTC
CASSQSGTKDEQFF
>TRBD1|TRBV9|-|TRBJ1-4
TGTGCCAGCAGCGGAAACAGGGGGCAAAATGAAAAACTGTTTTTT
CASSGNRGQNEKLFF
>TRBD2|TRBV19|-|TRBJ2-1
TGTGCCAGTAGTAGGGGGGGTCGCGGTTATGAGCAGTTCTTC
CASSRGGRGYEQFF
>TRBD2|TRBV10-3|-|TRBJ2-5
TGTGCCATCAGTGAGGGGAGGAGCGGGGGCGGAAAAGAGACCCAGTACTTC
CAISEGRSGGGKETQYF
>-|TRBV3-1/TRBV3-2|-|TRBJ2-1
TGTGCCAGCAGCCAAGCGTCGGGGGCCGAGTTCTTC
CASSQASGAEFF
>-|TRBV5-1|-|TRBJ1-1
TGCGCCAGCAGCTTGGCCAACTATAACACTGAAGCTTTCTTT
CASSLANYNTEAFF
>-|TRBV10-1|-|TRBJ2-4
TGCGCCAGCAGTGAAAGGGCGACCTTAGCCAAAAACATTCAGTACTTC
CASSERATLAKNIQYF
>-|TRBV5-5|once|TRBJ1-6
TGTGCCAGCAGCTTGGTACACGTCAATTCACCCCTCCACTTT
CASSLVHVNSPLHF
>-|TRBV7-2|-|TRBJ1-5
TGTGCCAGCAGCCCGGGGGGGCCACAGCCCCAGCATTTT
CASSPGGPQPQHF